A selection of T cell receptor beta chains follows, all from one sample in a study of shared clonotypes between healthy human individuals. The protocol was immunoSEQ multiplex PCR, while the TCRdb copy is restricted to in-frame clones and leaves out a portion. There are about 2.4 million clones in the sample; roughly 93% occur only once, and approximately 0.36% lies in the top ten. The sequenced material came from naive CD4+ T cells from PBMCs. The receptors were sampled from a man aged 18-30 years in good health. Some clones in this sample may be carry-over from other donors' samples. Each CDR3 is given with its conserved first and last residue.

TRBJ2-3 TRBV4-2 CASSPALAVTQYF
TRBJ1-4 TRBV2 CASSPWDRRYEKLFF
TRBJ1-2 TRBV10-3 CATRATGYGYTF
TRBJ2-6 TRBV6-1 CASSRSSGANVLTF
TRBJ2-7 TRBV6-5 CASSYGGAARREQYF
TRBJ1-5 TRBV6-5 CASSYGQGYSNQPQHF
TRBJ2-7 TRBV7-9 CASSEGDRGYEQYF
TRBJ2-3 TRBV6-5 CASSYIRGPPGDTQYF
TRBJ2-5 TRBV4-2 CASSQEGAGVVETQYF
TRBJ1-3 TRBV5-1 CASSLEGSRGNTIYF
TRBJ2-3 TRBV4-3 CASSQQLTQYF
TRBJ1-1 TRBV2 CASRGEMGEAFF
TRBJ1-1 TRBV28 CASGQAGRGHNTEAFF
TRBJ1-1 TRBV5-5 CASSLTGGTEAFF
TRBJ2-5 TRBV30 CAWSAGQGGPAQYF
TRBJ2-6 TRBV5-1 CASSFTWTNGANVLTF
TRBJ2-7 TRBV5-4 CASSRGQGSYEQYF